These T cell receptor beta chains were read from a single sample in a study of Graves' ophthalmopathy and Graves' hyperthyroidism. TCRdb reprocessed the multiplex PCR reads via MiXCR and lists one record per CDR3 protein. This repertoire shows 650,000 to 900,000 distinct CDR3 sequences, approximately 40% found once; its top ten account for approximately 43%. The sequencing input was peripheral blood. Source of these receptors: an adult man with Graves' ophthalmopathy. Each CDR3 is given with its conserved first and last residue. The D gene is left open where the match is weak. Part of the rows lack a size; the others show once, few, many or a class for expanded clones.

abundance | d_gene | j_gene | v_gene | len | CDR3nt | CDR3aa
many | NA | TRBJ2-5 | TRBV7-8 | 15 | TGTGCCAGCAGCTTAGAGAGGGTCCCCGGCGTGGCCCAGTACTTC | CASSLERVPGVAQYF
many | NA | TRBJ1-1 | TRBV7-9 | 13 | TGTGCGACGGACAGAGGCTCGAACACTGAAGCTTTCTTT | CATDRGSNTEAFF
NA | TRBD1 | TRBJ1-2 | TRBV15 | 15 | TGTGCCACCAAACCGACCGGGACAGACTACTATGGCTACACCTTC | CATKPTGTDYYGYTF
many | NA | TRBJ2-7 | TRBV10-3 | 14 | TGTGCCATCACCCAAAACCCGGGACCCTACGAGCAGTACTTC | CAITQNPGPYEQYF
few | NA | TRBJ1-1 | TRBV19 | 15 | TGTGCCAGTAGTATGATAAGAGGATTGAACACTGAAGCTTTCTTT | CASSMIRGLNTEAFF
NA | TRBD1 | TRBJ1-6 | TRBV9 | 17 | TGTGCCAGCAGCTTCGGGACAGGGGGCGCCCATAATTCACCCCTCCACTTT | CASSFGTGGAHNSPLHF
few | NA | TRBJ1-5 | TRBV24-1 | 14 | TGTGCCAGCAAGAAAGACAGACTCAATCAGCCCCAGCATTTT | CASKKDRLNQPQHF
many | NA | TRBJ2-5 | TRBV19 | 14 | TGTGCCAGTAGTATCTCCAATTTGGGGGAGACCCAGTACTTC | CASSISNLGETQYF
NA | NA | TRBJ2-7 | TRBV5-1 | 13 | TGCGCCGGCAGATCGCAGGGTTTAGACGAGCAGTACTTC | CAGRSQGLDEQYF
NA | TRBD1 | TRBJ2-7 | TRBV25-1 | 16 | TGTGCCAGCAGTGATGTTCCGGGACAGGGAGCCTACGAGCAGTACTTC | CASSDVPGQGAYEQYF
few | NA | TRBJ1-2 | TRBV5-1 | 13 | TGCGCCAGCAGCCCTCTTCCAGGTGATGGCTACACCTTC | CASSPLPGDGYTF
many | TRBD1 | TRBJ1-2 | TRBV29-1 | 14 | TGCAGCGTTGATTCTCAGGGGGCAGGCTATGGCTACACCTTC | CSVDSQGAGYGYTF
NA | NA | TRBJ2-5 | TRBV7-3 | 13 | TGTGCCAGCAGCTTTGAGTCGTCGGAGACCCAGTACTTC | CASSFESSETQYF
many | NA | TRBJ1-5 | TRBV24-1 | 12 | TGTGCCAGCAGTAGGCCAAATCAGCCCCAGCATTTT | CASSRPNQPQHF
NA | NA | TRBJ2-7 | TRBV28 | 14 | TGTGCCAGCAGTTTACAGACGAGCTCCTACGAGCAGTACTTC | CASSLQTSSYEQYF
NA | TRBD1 | TRBJ1-5 | TRBV7-3 | 16 | TGTGCCAGCAGTCCGGCGGACAGGCCGAGCAATCAGCCCCAGCATTTT | CASSPADRPSNQPQHF
many | NA | TRBJ2-5 | TRBV7-9 | 14 | TGTGCCAGCAGCTTGGGCGGGGACCAAGAGACCCAGTACTTC | CASSLGGDQETQYF
many | NA | TRBJ1-2 | TRBV20-1 | 14 | TGCAGTGCTAGGGTAACGGGGCCGCGGGATGGCTACACCTTC | CSARVTGPRDGYTF
NA | NA | TRBJ2-5 | TRBV15 | 12 | TGTGCCACCAGCAGAGATCACGTGACCCAGTACTTC | CATSRDHVTQYF
many | NA | TRBJ1-1 | TRBV9 | 15 | TGTGCCAGCAGCGTAGTTGGGGAAGCGAACACTGAAGCTTTCTTT | CASSVVGEANTEAFF
NA | NA | TRBJ2-5 | TRBV20-1 | 14 | TGCAGTGCGGACCCTGCGTCCATCCAAGAGACCCAGTACTTC | CSADPASIQETQYF
NA | TRBD1 | TRBJ1-2 | TRBV7-9 | 16 | TGTGCCAGCAGCCAGGGGGCAGGGGGCGCGGACTATGGCTACACCTTC | CASSQGAGGADYGYTF
NA | TRBD1 | TRBJ2-7 | TRBV6-5 | 13 | TGTGCCAGTAGTCGGCAGGGGGCTGACGAGCAGTACTTC | CASSRQGADEQYF
many | NA | TRBJ1-5 | TRBV7-2 | 17 | TGTGCCAGCAGCTTAGAAGCAGGAAGATATAGCAATCAGCCCCAGCATTTT | CASSLEAGRYSNQPQHF
NA | NA | TRBJ1-2 | TRBV25-1 | 10 | TGTGCCAGAGCAGGGTCCGGCTACACCTTC | CARAGSGYTF
once | NA | TRBJ2-7 | TRBV10-3 | 14 | TGTGCCAGCAAGCTGACTCATAACTCCTACGAGCAGTACTTC | CASKLTHNSYEQYF
NA | NA | TRBJ2-2 | TRBV11-1 | 17 | TGTGCCAGTAGTATAGTATTTGGCGGGGTGAGGACCGGGGAGCTGTTTTTT | CASSIVFGGVRTGELFF
many | NA | TRBJ1-3 | TRBV7-8 | 15 | TGTGCCAGCAGCTTATTGTCCTTCACTGGAAACACCATATATTTT | CASSLLSFTGNTIYF
NA | NA | TRBJ2-7 | TRBV11-2 | 13 | TGCGCCAGCAGCCGCATATTCCTGTACGAGCAGTACTTC | CASSRIFLYEQYF
few | TRBD1 | TRBJ2-7 | TRBV7-9 | 15 | TGTGCCAGCAGCCAGAGGACAGGGAAGGGATACGAGCAGTACTTC | CASSQRTGKGYEQYF
NA | NA | TRBJ2-7 | TRBV9 | 15 | TGTGCCAGCAGCGTAGATCTCTCCAGGCCCTACGAGCAGTACTTC | CASSVDLSRPYEQYF
NA | TRBD2 | TRBJ2-7 | TRBV7-9 | 14 | TGTGCCAGCAGCGTAGGGACTACCAGATACGAGCAGTACTTC | CASSVGTTRYEQYF
NA | NA | TRBJ1-6 | TRBV25-1 | 17 | TGTGCCAGCAGTTTATTGGCCAGCCTCAGAACAAATTCACCCCTCCACTTT | CASSLLASLRTNSPLHF
NA | TRBD1 | TRBJ1-4 | TRBV29-1 | 13 | TGCAGCGCCATAGGGACAGGGCGTGAAAAACTGTTTTTT | CSAIGTGREKLFF
many | NA | TRBJ1-2 | TRBV11-2 | 15 | TGTGCCAGCAGCGCGGACGGCCTGGATGACTATGGCTACACCTTC | CASSADGLDDYGYTF
NA | TRBD2 | TRBJ2-7 | TRBV6-1 | 12 | TGTGCCAGCAGTTGGGACTACCAGGTGCAGTACTTC | CASSWDYQVQYF
many | NA | TRBJ1-2 | TRBV20-1 | 12 | TGCAGTGCTAGTACTGGGTTTCGTGGCTACACCTTC | CSASTGFRGYTF
few | NA | TRBJ2-2 | TRBV20-1 | 15 | TGCAGTGCTCGGCCGGGACATATGAACACCGGGGAGCTGTTTTTT | CSARPGHMNTGELFF
few | TRBD1 | TRBJ1-1 | TRBV24-1 | 15 | TGTGCCAGCAGTCGTTACGGGACAGGGGCCACTGAAGCTTTCTTT | CASSRYGTGATEAFF
few | TRBD2 | TRBJ2-7 | TRBV20-1 | 13 | TGCAGTGCAGAGAAGCGGGAGAACTACGAGCAGTACTTC | CSAEKRENYEQYF
many | NA | TRBJ1-5 | TRBV19 | 12 | TGTGCCAGTACGGGCGGGGATCAGCCCCAGCATTTT | CASTGGDQPQHF
NA | NA | TRBJ1-4 | TRBV4-3 | 16 | TGCGCCAGCAGCCAAGAAAATGGGGGGCGGGGGGAAAAACTGTTTTTT | CASSQENGGRGEKLFF
few | NA | TRBJ1-5 | TRBV20-1 | 14 | TGCAGTGCTAGCCCCCCGGGGCGAAATCAGCCCCAGCATTTT | CSASPPGRNQPQHF
few | TRBD2 | TRBJ2-5 | TRBV20-1 | 16 | TGCAGTGCTGAAGGACTAGGCGACACCGTCCAAGAGACCCAGTACTTC | CSAEGLGDTVQETQYF
few | NA | TRBJ1-5 | TRBV15 | 15 | TGTGCCACCAGCAGAGATCCAGCTCTGGGTCAGCCCCAGCATTTT | CATSRDPALGQPQHF
NA | NA | TRBJ1-1 | TRBV7-8 | 14 | TGTGCCAGCAGCCCCGGACTGTTGAACACTGAAGCTTTCTTT | CASSPGLLNTEAFF
once | NA | TRBJ2-2 | TRBV25-1 | 13 | TGTGCCAGCAGCGAAGGGGGGCCCGGGGAGCTGTTTTTT | CASSEGGPGELFF
many | NA | TRBJ1-6 | TRBV7-6 | 14 | TGTGCCAGCAGCTTAGCAGGGAATAATTCACCCCTCCACTTT | CASSLAGNNSPLHF
many | NA | TRBJ2-5 | TRBV29-1 | 12 | TGCAGCGTTGAAGCCCACGGACACCCCTCGTACTTC | CSVEAHGHPSYF
NA | NA | TRBJ1-6 | TRBV25-1 | 18 | TGTGCCAGCAGTGATAGTGCCGGGGAGAGCTCCTATAATTCACCCCTCCACTTT | CASSDSAGESSYNSPLHF